This T cell receptor beta chain is drawn from a study of OX40 agonist ivuxolimab in advanced cancers. Study overall: Recorded diagnoses for dose-escalation patients were hepatocellular carcinoma, melanoma, renal cell or head and neck cancer.

Trimming shortened V by 5 bases and J by 8 bases, and 12 bases separated the two germline ends. This CDR3 has 13 residues. CDR1 is MNHEY and CDR2 is SVGAGI in the germline V gene. The method was immunoSEQ multiplex PCR; TCRdb's version includes in-frame clones alone and lacks a portion of them. Altogether about 76,000 clones are present, over 75% being singletons, with the ten largest covering roughly 0.98%. This clone was seen just once. Its antigen is undetermined. Whole-study results and caveats: Low levels of normalized T-cell clonal expansion also appeared in some nonresponders. Near-lowest levels of clonal expansion characterized partial responders at 0.1-3.0 mg/kg.

The chain recombines TRBV6-5 with TRBJ1-4; D is undetermined. This TCR was sampled from an adult with an advanced solid tumor such as melanoma, head and neck, liver or kidney cancer. The input for sequencing was CD4+ or CD8+ T cells sorted from blood, taken in a trial of the OX40 agonist ivuxolimab. CDR3 region: CASSPFQEEKLFF. The CDR3 DNA follows: TGTGCCAGCAGTCCATTCCAGGAAGAAAAACTGTTTTTT.